This is a list of T cell receptor beta chains from one sample in a study of identical twins. Using its own MiXCR run on the 5' RACE reads, TCRdb lists one record per CDR3 protein. This sample carries a few hundred thousand distinct CDR3 sequences, more than 13% of them seen once, and the ten largest clones take approximately 0.98%. This sample was shared with a second study, whose subject was yellow fever vaccine responses in identical twins.

Specimen: CD4+ T cells sorted from blood. All receptors come from a woman aged 18-29 years in good health. The CDR3 runs from the conserved cysteine through the conserved F or W. Fields, in order: J gene, D gene, V gene, clone size, CDR3 protein, CDR3 DNA. A D gene is named only where the DNA matches it firmly. The size entry is marked missing in some rows and otherwise reads once, few, many or a size class.

J: TRBJ2-7; D: NA; V: TRBV20-1; size: few; CDR3: CSARDRGTASREQYF; DNA: TGCAGTGCTAGAGACCGGGGCACGGCTAGTCGCGAGCAGTACTTC
J: TRBJ2-3; D: NA; V: TRBV20-1; size: few; CDR3: CSAKSRTARITDTQYF; DNA: TGCAGTGCCAAATCACGGACCGCCCGAATCACAGATACGCAGTATTTT
J: TRBJ2-2; D: NA; V: TRBV12-3/TRBV12-4; size: many; CDR3: CASSFSAAGELFF; DNA: TGTGCCAGCAGTTTCTCTGCGGCCGGGGAGCTGTTTTTT
J: TRBJ1-2; D: NA; V: TRBV20-1; size: NA; CDR3: CSASKSLGNYGYTF; DNA: TGCAGTGCTAGTAAGAGTCTGGGGAACTATGGCTACACCTTC
J: TRBJ1-5; D: TRBD1; V: TRBV7-2; size: few; CDR3: CASSLRDSPNQPQHF; DNA: TGTGCCAGCAGCCTCCGGGACAGCCCCAATCAGCCCCAGCATTTT
J: TRBJ2-5; D: NA; V: TRBV5-1; size: NA; CDR3: CASSSRDTLGTQYF; DNA: TGCGCCAGCAGCAGCCGGGACACCCTCGGGACCCAGTACTTC
J: TRBJ2-3; D: TRBD2; V: TRBV4-3; size: few; CDR3: CASSQVGGSNGPDTQYF; DNA: TGCGCCAGCAGCCAAGTAGGCGGGAGTAACGGCCCAGATACGCAGTATTTT
J: TRBJ2-7; D: NA; V: TRBV5-1; size: few; CDR3: CASSDGRSDEQYF; DNA: TGCGCCAGCAGCGACGGCCGGTCGGACGAGCAGTACTTC
J: TRBJ2-5; D: NA; V: TRBV28; size: few; CDR3: CASSPVGHQETQYF; DNA: TGTGCCAGCAGCCCAGTAGGCCACCAAGAGACCCAGTACTTC
J: TRBJ2-1; D: TRBD2; V: TRBV4-3; size: few; CDR3: CASSQDRRASGIIDEQFF; DNA: TGCGCCAGCAGCCAAGATCGTAGGGCTAGCGGGATTATCGATGAGCAGTTCTTC